The clone carrying this TCR beta chain came up a few times. This entry is derived from a study of CD8+ T cells in alopecia areata. This CDR3 region has 15 residues. Germline CDR1 LNHDA, CDR2 SQIVND (reference sequence). The V and J ends lost 3 bases and 0 bases respectively, with 8 bases between them. Treatment here: oral pan-JAK inhibitor, 5-10 mg twice daily. Extracted RNA was reverse transcribed, and the resulting cDNA served as sequencing template. Data came from immunoSEQ multiplex PCR; TCRdb stores just in-frame clones and leaves some out. The table records around 100,000 clones, 60% of them present only once.

V usage is TRBV19 and J usage is TRBJ1-4; no reliable D call. The clonotype was recovered from a human donor with alopecia areata. The sample consisted of CD8+ T cells sorted from blood, taken at approximately week 61, from a patient treated with tofacitinib. The CDR3 sequence is CASSIYGSTNEKLFF. The CDR3, as DNA: TGTGCCAGTAGTATCTATGGGTCAACTAATGAAAAACTGTTTTTT.